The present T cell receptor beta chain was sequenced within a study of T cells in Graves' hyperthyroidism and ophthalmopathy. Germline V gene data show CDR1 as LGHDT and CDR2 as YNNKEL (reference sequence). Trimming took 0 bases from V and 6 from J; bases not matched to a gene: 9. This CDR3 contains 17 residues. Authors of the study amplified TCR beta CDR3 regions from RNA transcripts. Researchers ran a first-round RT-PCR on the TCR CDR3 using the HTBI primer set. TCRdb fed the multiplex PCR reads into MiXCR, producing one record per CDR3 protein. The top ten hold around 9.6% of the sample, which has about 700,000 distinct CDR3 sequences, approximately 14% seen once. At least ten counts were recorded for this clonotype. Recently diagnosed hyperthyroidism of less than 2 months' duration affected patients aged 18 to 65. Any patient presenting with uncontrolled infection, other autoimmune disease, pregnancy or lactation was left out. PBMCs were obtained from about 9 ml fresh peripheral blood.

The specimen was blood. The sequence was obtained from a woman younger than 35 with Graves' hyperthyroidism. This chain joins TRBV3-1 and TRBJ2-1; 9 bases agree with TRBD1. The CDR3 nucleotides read TGTGCCAGCAGCCAAGATCACTGGGACAGGGTCGGCAATGAGCAGTTCTTC. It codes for CASSQDHWDRVGNEQFF.